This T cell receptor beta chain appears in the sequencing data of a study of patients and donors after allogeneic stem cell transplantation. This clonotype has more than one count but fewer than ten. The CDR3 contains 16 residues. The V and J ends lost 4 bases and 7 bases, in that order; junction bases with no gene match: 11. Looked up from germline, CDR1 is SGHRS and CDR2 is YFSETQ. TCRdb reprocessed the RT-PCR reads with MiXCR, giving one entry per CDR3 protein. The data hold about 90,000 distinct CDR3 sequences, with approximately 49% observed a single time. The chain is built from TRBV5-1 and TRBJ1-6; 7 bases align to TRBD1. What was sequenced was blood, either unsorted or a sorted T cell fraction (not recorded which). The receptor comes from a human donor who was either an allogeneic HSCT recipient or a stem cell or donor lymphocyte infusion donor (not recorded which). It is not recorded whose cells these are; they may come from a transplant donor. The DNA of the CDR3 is TGCGCCAGCAGCGCTTTACCGGGACAGCGGAATTCACCCCTCCACTTT. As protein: CASSALPGQRNSPLHF.